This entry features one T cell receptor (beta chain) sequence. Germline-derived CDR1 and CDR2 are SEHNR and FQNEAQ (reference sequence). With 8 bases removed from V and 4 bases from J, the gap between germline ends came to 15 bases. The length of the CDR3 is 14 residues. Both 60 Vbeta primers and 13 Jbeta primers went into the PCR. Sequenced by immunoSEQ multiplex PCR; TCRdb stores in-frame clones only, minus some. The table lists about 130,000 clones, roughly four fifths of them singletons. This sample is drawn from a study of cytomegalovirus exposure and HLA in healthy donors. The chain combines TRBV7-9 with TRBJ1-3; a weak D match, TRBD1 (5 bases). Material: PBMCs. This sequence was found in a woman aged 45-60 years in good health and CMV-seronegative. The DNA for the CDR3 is TGTGCCAGCCCCTCCAGGGCCTCGGGAAACACCATATATTTT. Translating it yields CASPSRASGNTIYF.